The entry below gives a single T cell receptor (beta chain) sequence along with its context. The antigen remains undetermined. The source of the sample is a study of CXCR3-negative and CXCR3-positive naive CD8 T cells. The CDR3 sequence is 16 residues long. The germline V gene encodes CDR1 SGHDT and CDR2 YYEEEE. CD45RO-CCR7+CD27+CD95- characterized naive CD8+ T cells. Preparation of TRB cDNA libraries relied on 5' RACE carrying UMI labels. TCRdb re-called the 5' RACE reads; every CDR3 protein appears as one record, without DNA. The table lists more than 9,500 distinct CDR3 sequences, with about 0.93% in the top ten. The study, taken as a whole, reports: More hydrophobic TRB CDR3s were found in CXCR3-positive naive cells than in CXCR3-negative naive cells.

The TCR was taken from a human donor in good health. Some clones in this sample may be carry-over from other donors' samples. The specimen sequenced was naive CXCR3- CD8+ T cells from blood. Regarding subset: CD45RO-CCR7+CD27+CD95- naive CD8+ T cells lacking CXCR3 (TNR3-). The chain is built from TRBV5-6 and TRBJ2-1. The CDR3 is CASSLDLGSSYNEQFF.